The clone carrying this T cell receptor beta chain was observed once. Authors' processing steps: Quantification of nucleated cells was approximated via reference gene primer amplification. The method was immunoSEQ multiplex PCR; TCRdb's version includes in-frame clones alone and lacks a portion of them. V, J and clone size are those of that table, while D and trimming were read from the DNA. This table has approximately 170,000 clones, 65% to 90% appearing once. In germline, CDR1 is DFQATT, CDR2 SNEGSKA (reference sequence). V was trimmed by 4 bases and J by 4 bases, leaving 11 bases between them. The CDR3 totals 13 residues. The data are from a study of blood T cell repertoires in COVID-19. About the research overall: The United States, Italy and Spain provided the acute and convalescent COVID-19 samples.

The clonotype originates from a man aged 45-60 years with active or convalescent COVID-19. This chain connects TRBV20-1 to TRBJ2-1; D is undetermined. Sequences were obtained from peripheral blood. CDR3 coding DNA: TGCAGTGCTACTGAGTCGGGTTACAATGAGCAGTTCTTC. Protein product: CSATESGYNEQFF.